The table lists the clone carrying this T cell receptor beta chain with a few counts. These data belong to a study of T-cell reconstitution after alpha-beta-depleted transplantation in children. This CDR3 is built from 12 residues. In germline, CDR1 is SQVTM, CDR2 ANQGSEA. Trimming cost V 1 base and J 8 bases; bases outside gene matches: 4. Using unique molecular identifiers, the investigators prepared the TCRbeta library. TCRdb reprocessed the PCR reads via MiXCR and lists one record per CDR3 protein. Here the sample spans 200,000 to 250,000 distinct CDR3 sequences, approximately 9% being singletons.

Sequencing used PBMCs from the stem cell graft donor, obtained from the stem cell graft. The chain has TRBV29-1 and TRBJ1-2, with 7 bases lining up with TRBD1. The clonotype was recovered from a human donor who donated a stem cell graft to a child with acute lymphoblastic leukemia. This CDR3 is CSVEAGGLGYTF. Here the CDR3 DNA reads TGCAGCGTTGAAGCAGGGGGTTTAGGCTACACCTTC.